Following are 12 T cell receptor beta chains from one sample sequenced in a study of cytomegalovirus exposure and HLA in healthy donors (TCRdb year 2017). Library construction relied on the immunoSEQ multiplex PCR assay. Entries here come from immuneACCESS through TCRdb and include only in-frame sequences with V and J called. Some clones fail to appear in such tables; in the studies checked, an unresolved V gene covers under half of the shortfall, and the cause of the remainder is unknown. A total of 250,000 to 400,000 clones appear in this sample, roughly 86% of them only once. Clones ranked in the top ten supply roughly 0.96% of the sample. What was sequenced was PBMCs. The receptors shown here come from a man aged 25 to 45 in good health and CMV-seronegative.

The genes are TRBV5-1 and TRBJ1-1; 7 nucleotides line up with TRBD1. The CDR3 contains 16 residues. The germline V gene encodes CDR1 SGHRS and CDR2 YFSETQ. The ends lost 3 bases at V and 5 bases at J; junction bases unmatched: 13. Written as DNA, the CDR3 is TGCGCCAGCAGCTCGAACTTACTGACAGGGCTTACTGAAGCTTTCTTT. It yields the protein CASSSNLLTGLTEAFF.

The rearrangement links TRBV27 to TRBJ2-3, with 8 bases aligning to TRBD2. This CDR3 comprises 15 residues. Germline-derived CDR1 and CDR2 are MNHEY and SMNVEV (reference sequence). The V gene end was trimmed by 3 bases and the J gene end by 4 bases; junction bases not matched to a gene: 6. CDR3 in DNA: TGTGCCAGCAGTTTTGACGGGGGGGCTTCAGATACGCAGTATTTT. It translates to CASSFDGGASDTQYF.

V is TRBV28 and J is TRBJ1-5; no firm D call. This CDR3 has 16 amino acids. From germline, CDR1 is MDHEN and CDR2 SYDVKM. V lost 6 bases, J lost 0 bases, and 15 bases lay in between. The CDR3 loop reads CASSPPGGVSNQPQHF. The CDR3, as DNA: TGTGCCAGCAGCCCCCCTGGTGGAGTTAGCAATCAGCCCCAGCATTTT.

The rearrangement uses TRBV19 and TRBJ1-2; no definite D call. CDR3 length: 15 amino acids. CDR1 LNHDA and CDR2 SQIVND come from the germline V gene (reference sequence). Trimming cost V 6 bases and J 0 bases, with 14 bases left between them. The CDR3 here is CASRPATGTNYGYTF. Here the CDR3 DNA reads TGTGCCAGTAGACCAGCAACCGGGACTAACTATGGCTACACCTTC. Drawing the rest from reference TRBV19 and TRBJ1-2, the complete variable domain is DGGITQSPKYLFRKEGQNVTLSCEQNLNHDAMYWYRQDPGQGLRLIYYSQIVNDFQKGDIAEGYSVSREKKESFPLTVTSAQKNPTAFYLCASRPATGTNYGYTFGSGTRLTVV.

This clone was observed a few times. The chain carries TRBV10-3 and TRBJ2-4; a weak D match, TRBD2 (6 bases). V was trimmed by 7 bases and J by 6 bases, leaving 16 bases between them. The CDR3 covers 14 residues. Germline-derived CDR1 and CDR2 are ENHRY and SYGVKD. The CDR3 DNA is TGTGCCATCACCCCAAGCCCGGAGGGAAACATTCAGTACTTC. It yields the protein CAITPSPEGNIQYF.

J is TRBJ1-1 and V is TRBV11-2; no clear D. CDR1 is SGHAT, CDR2 FQNNGV, per germline. Trimming removed 4 bases from V and 6 bases from J, with 3 bases in between. The CDR3 totals 10 residues. CDR3 coding DNA: TGTGCCAGCAGCTCGGCTGAAGCTTTCTTT. Protein sequence: CASSSAEAFF. The entire variable domain, with the rest obtained from reference TRBV11-2 and TRBJ1-1, is as follows: EAGVAQSPRYKIIEKRQSVAFWCNPISGHATLYWYQQILGQGPKLLIQFQNNGVVDDSQLPKDRFSAERLKGVDSTLKIQPAKLEDSAVYLCASSSAEAFFGQGTRLTVV.

This chain connects TRBV4-1 to TRBJ1-2; maybe TRBD1 (6 bases). The CDR3 is 12 amino acids. Germline CDR1 and CDR2: MGHRA and YSYEKL. Trimming left V 5 bases short and J 3 bases short, with 7 bases between. CDR3 nucleotides: TGCGCCAGCAGCACAGGGTACTATGGCTACACCTTC. It codes for CASSTGYYGYTF.

V is TRBV27 and J is TRBJ1-5; 10 nucleotides line up with TRBD1. There are 14 residues in the CDR3. CDR1 and CDR2 (germline): MNHEY, SMNVEV (reference sequence). V was clipped by 4 bases and J by 6 bases; unmatched bases: 3. CDR3 amino acids: CASSSGQGVQPQHF. CDR3 sequence (DNA): TGTGCCAGCAGTTCCGGACAGGGGGTTCAGCCCCAGCATTTT.

The rearrangement uses TRBV28 and TRBJ2-2; D is possibly TRBD2 (6 bases). This CDR3 spans 14 amino acids. In germline, CDR1 is MDHEN, CDR2 SYDVKM. Between the trimmed V and J ends, which lost 3 bases and 4 bases, there was a span of 9 bases. The CDR3: CASSLGGVTGELFF. In DNA form, the CDR3 reads TGTGCCAGCAGTTTGGGCGGGGTCACCGGGGAGCTGTTTTTT.

The chain has TRBV5-4 and TRBJ1-6, with a possible D match to TRBD1 (6 bases). Trimming left V 4 bases short and J 7 bases short, with 15 bases between. Germline-derived CDR1 and CDR2 are SGHNT and YYREEE (reference sequence). The CDR3 consists of 15 residues. The CDR3 DNA reads as TGTGCCAGCAGCAAAGGGGGGGAGCCAAATTCACCCCTCCACTTT. Translation: CASSKGGEPNSPLHF. Full variable domain (rest looked up from reference TRBV5-4 and TRBJ1-6): ETGVTQSPTHLIKTRGQQVTLRCSSQSGHNTVSWYQQALGQGPQFIFQYYREEENGRGNFPPRFSGLQFPNYSSELNVNALELDDSALYLCASSKGGEPNSPLHFGNGTRLTVT.

This chain connects TRBV11-3 to TRBJ2-2; D unresolved. The CDR3 contains 13 residues. V was pared by 1 base and J by 6 bases, with 6 bases between. In germline, CDR1 is SGHNT, CDR2 YENEEA. The CDR3 region is CASSLVGSGELFF. The CDR3 DNA reads TGTGCCAGCAGCTTAGTTGGCTCCGGGGAGCTGTTTTTT.

This clone was seen once. This sequence joins TRBV5-8 and TRBJ2-7; TRBD1 is a possible D gene (5 bases). The germline V gene encodes CDR1 SGHTS and CDR2 YDEGEE. The CDR3 length is 15 residues. V shed 2 bases and J shed 2 bases, with 14 bases lying between them. The CDR3 loop reads CASSFDRTTTYEQYF. Written as DNA, the CDR3 is TGTGCCAGCAGCTTCGACAGAACTACTACCTACGAGCAGTACTTC.